This T cell receptor (beta chain) was identified in a study of shared clonotypes between healthy human individuals. Comment on this clone: As yet, its antigen is unknown.

The assay used deep level. Some 30,000 T cell genomes, or about 0.2 ug DNA, went into the sorted-subset replicate PCRs. The table came from immunoSEQ multiplex PCR; TCRdb's copy has only in-frame clones and leaves some out. The table records 2 million to 2.5 million clones, 95% of them present only once. The investigators split CD4+ cells into a CD45RA+ naive subset and a CD45RA-negative memory subset. V lost 4 bases and J lost 1; bases outside the gene matches: 3. The CDR3 covers 15 residues. CDR1 is WNHNN, CDR2 SYGVQD, per germline (reference sequence). Study outcomes and limitations: Naive subsets tended to show greater estimated richness than memory subsets.

The source is a man aged 18 to 30 in good health. The specimen sequenced was naive CD4+ T cells sorted from blood. Described subset: CD45RA+ positively selected. The rearrangement links TRBV10-1 to TRBJ2-4; 8 bases align to TRBD1. CDR3 sequence reads: CASSAGGLAKNIQYF. The CDR3 DNA sequence: TGCGCCAGCAGTGCAGGGGGCTTGGCCAAAAACATTCAGTACTTC.